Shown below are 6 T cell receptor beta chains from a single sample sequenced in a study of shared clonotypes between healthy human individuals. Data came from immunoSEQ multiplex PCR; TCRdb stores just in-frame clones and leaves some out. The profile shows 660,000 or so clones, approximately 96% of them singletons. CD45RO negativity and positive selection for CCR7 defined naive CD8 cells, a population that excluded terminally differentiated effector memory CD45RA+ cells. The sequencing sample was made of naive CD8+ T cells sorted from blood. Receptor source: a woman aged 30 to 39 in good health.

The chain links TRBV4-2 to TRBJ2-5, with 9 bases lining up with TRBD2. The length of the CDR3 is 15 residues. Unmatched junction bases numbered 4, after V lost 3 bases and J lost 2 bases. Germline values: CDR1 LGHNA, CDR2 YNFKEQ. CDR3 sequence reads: CASSQGLAGQETQYF. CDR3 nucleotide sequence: TGTGCCAGCAGCCAGGGACTAGCCGGACAAGAGACCCAGTACTTC.

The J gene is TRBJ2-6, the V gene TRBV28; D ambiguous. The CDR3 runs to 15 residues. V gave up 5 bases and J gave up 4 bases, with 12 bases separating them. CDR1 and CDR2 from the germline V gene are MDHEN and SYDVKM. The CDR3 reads CASSDPRRGANVLTF. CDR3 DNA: TGTGCCAGCAGTGACCCGAGGCGGGGGGCCAACGTCCTGACTTTC.

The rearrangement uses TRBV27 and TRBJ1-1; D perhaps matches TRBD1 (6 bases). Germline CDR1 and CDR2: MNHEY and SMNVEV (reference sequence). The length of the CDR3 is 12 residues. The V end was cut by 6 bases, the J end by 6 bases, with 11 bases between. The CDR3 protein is CASRDGQSEAFF. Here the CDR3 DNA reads TGTGCCAGCAGGGATGGACAGTCTGAAGCTTTCTTT.

DNA for the CDR3: TGTGCCAGCAGCCCGGAAGAAATCGGGACTAGCGGTTCCTACAATGAGCAGTTCTTC. Translated: CASSPEEIGTSGSYNEQFF. The V gene is TRBV7-2, the J gene TRBJ2-1; 11 bases map to TRBD2. The CDR3 spans 19 residues. V gave up 5 bases and J gave up 1 base; unmatched junction bases: 13. Germline-derived CDR1 and CDR2 are SGHTA and FQGNSA.

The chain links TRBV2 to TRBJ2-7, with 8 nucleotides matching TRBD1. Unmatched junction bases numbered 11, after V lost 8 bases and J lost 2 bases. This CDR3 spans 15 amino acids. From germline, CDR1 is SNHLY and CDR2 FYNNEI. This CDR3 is CASRDGTGGTYEQYF. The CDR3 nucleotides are TGTGCCAGCCGAGATGGCACAGGGGGGACCTACGAGCAGTACTTC.

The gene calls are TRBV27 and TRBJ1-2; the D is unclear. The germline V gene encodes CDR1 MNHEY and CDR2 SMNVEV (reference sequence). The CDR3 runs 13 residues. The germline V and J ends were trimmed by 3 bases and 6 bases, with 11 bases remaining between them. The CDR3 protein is CASSLTSWDGYTF. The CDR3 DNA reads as TGTGCCAGCAGTTTGACCAGTTGGGATGGCTACACCTTC.